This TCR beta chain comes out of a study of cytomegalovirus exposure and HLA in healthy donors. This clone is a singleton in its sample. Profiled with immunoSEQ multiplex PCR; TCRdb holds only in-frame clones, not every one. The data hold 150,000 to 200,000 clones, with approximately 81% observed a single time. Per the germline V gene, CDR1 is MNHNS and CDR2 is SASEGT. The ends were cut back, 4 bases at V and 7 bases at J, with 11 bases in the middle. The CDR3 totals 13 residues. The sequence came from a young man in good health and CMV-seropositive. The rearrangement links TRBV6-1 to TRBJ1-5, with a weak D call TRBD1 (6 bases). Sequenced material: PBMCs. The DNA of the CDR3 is TGTGCCAGCAGTGCTCGCAGGGGCCAGCCCCAGCATTTT. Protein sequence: CASSARRGQPQHF.